This T cell receptor (beta chain) was sequenced in a study of spatial heterogeneity in lung cancer. Study details: Each unique TCR and UMI combination was seen more than ten times on average in raw reads.

The germline V gene encodes CDR1 LGHNA and CDR2 YSLEER. V was pared by 1 base and J by 4 bases, with 7 bases of the junction left unmatched. This CDR3 is 16 amino acids long. Time point meaning: sample taken at primary tumor resection. The donors, about 74 patients with untreated early-stage non-small cell lung cancer, provided the samples. Researchers sequenced whole RNA taken from tumor, nontumor lung or frozen PBMC without sorting. About this clonotype itself: Its antigen is undetermined.

Findings of the study overall: Intratumoral expanded alpha and beta TCR counts were found to track tumor mutation counts.

The presence of a unique molecular identifier marked each TCR cDNA molecule. TCRdb re-derived calls from the 5' RACE reads in MiXCR, one entry per CDR3 protein. The sample lists about 8,100 distinct CDR3 sequences, 5% to 6.5% seen once, with 24% in the top ten. The sequencing used lung tumor tissue, collected at surgery. This sequence originates from a male donor with early-stage non-small cell lung cancer. The chain recombines TRBV4-3 with TRBJ1-1; 9 nucleotides line up with TRBD1. In DNA, the CDR3 is TGCGCCAGCAGCCAAGGACAGGGGGTGTTTGGCACTGAAGCTTTCTTT. Amino acid sequence: CASSQGQGVFGTEAFF.